This T cell receptor beta chain was identified during a study of blood T cell repertoires in COVID-19. About the study: The cDNA or gDNA used as material had been derived from T cells, B-cell-depleted T cells, or PBMCs.

Authors' analysis steps: Nucleated cell counts were estimated from reference gene primer amplification. Libraries were prepared by immunoSEQ multiplex PCR; TCRdb keeps only in-frame clonotypes and omits some of them. That table is the source of V, J and clone size, and D and trimming were worked out from the DNA. The table shows around 190,000 clones, with 60% to 85% occurring only once. CDR1 is LNHNV, CDR2 YYDKDF, per germline (reference sequence). The CDR3 length is 16 residues. With 0 bases removed from V and 4 bases from J, the gap between germline ends came to 15 bases. This chain uses TRBV15 with TRBJ1-2; a weak D match, TRBD1 (5 bases). This TCR came from a woman between 50 and 59 years old with active or convalescent COVID-19. The sequencing sample was made of peripheral blood. In nucleotides, the CDR3 is TGTGCCACCAGCAGAGATGGGGCAGGGCGCATCTATGGCTACACCTTC. Amino acids: CATSRDGAGRIYGYTF.